The 27 T cell receptor beta chains given below trace back to one sample, sequenced in a study of T cell responses to AZD1222 COVID-19 vaccine (dated by TCRdb to the early 2020s). Library preparation was by the immunoSEQ multiplex PCR assay. TCRdb took over this immuneACCESS table, retaining in-frame rearrangements with V and J assigned. Such tables are incomplete; in checked studies, under half of the missing clones stem from an unresolved V gene, and the remainder is unexplained. The sample table lists about 100,000 clones, approximately 91% of them with a count of one. The ten biggest clones cover approximately 15% of the sample. The sample's time point label, in plain terms: baseline before first vaccination. This specimen consisted of peripheral blood, obtained on day 0 of AZD1222 vaccination. The receptor set was obtained from an adult in good health.

The chain employs TRBV10-3 and TRBJ2-2; D is uncertain. V was trimmed by 7 bases and J by 2 bases, leaving 14 bases between them. CDR1 is ENHRY and CDR2 is SYGVKD in the germline V gene. This CDR3 is 15 amino acids long. CDR3 sequence: CAITPHTSNTGELFF. DNA of the CDR3: TGTGCCATCACCCCCCACACAAGTAACACCGGGGAGCTGTTTTTT.

The chain has TRBV18 and TRBJ1-5; D unresolved. CDR3 size: 15 residues. CDR1 and CDR2 (germline): KGHSH, LQKENI. V was clipped by 1 base and J by 5 bases, with 12 bases between them. DNA for the CDR3: TGTGCCAGCTCACCACGGGGAAGTGTGGATCAGCCCCAGCATTTT. Protein sequence: CASSPRGSVDQPQHF. The full variable domain, rest sourced from reference TRBV18 and TRBJ1-5, is NAGVMQNPRHLVRRRGQEARLRCSPMKGHSHVYWYRQLPEEGLKFMVYLQKENIIDESGMPKERFSAEFPKEGPSILRIQQVVRGDSAAYFCASSPRGSVDQPQHFGDGTRLSIL.

The rearrangement uses TRBV28 and TRBJ1-1; D is perhaps TRBD1 (5 bases). This CDR3 is built from 16 residues. Trimming removed 3 bases from V and 4 bases from J, with 18 bases in between. Germline V gives CDR1 MDHEN, CDR2 SYDVKM. The CDR3 DNA reads as TGTGCCAGCAGTTTGGGGCAGCGAAAACCGGGCACTGAAGCTTTCTTT. This translates into CASSLGQRKPGTEAFF.

The chain joins TRBV3-1 (or the pseudogene TRBV3-2) to TRBJ1-5; unclear D gene. CDR3 size: 16 residues. CDR1 is LGHDT, CDR2 YNNKEL, per germline (reference sequence). With 1 base removed from V and 3 bases from J, the gap between germline ends came to 13 bases. The CDR3 sequence is CASSQGAGPLNQPQHF. CDR3 nucleotides: TGTGCCAGCAGCCAAGGGGCGGGCCCCCTCAATCAGCCCCAGCATTTT.

The chain couples TRBV27 to TRBJ1-1, with 9 bases identical to TRBD1. The CDR3 is 16 amino acids. The germline V gene encodes CDR1 MNHEY and CDR2 SMNVEV (reference sequence). J gave up 2 bases and V 6 bases, and 10 bases lay outside the gene matches. In DNA, the CDR3 is TGTGCCAGCAGACGGCAAGGGACAGGGTCTAACACTGAAGCTTTCTTT. It is translated as CASRRQGTGSNTEAFF.

The chain has TRBV4-2 and TRBJ1-2, with 7 bases matching TRBD1. CDR1 LGHNA and CDR2 YNFKEQ come from the germline V gene. V lost 0 bases to trimming and J lost 8 bases; unmatched junction nucleotides: 9. CDR3 size: 15 residues. The CDR3 bases are TGTGCCAGCAGCCAAGAGGCGGAGGGGGCGAGGGGCTACACCTTC. It is translated as CASSQEAEGARGYTF.

V usage is TRBV5-1 and J usage is TRBJ2-5; D could derive from TRBD1 or TRBD2 (5 bases each). CDR1 is SGHRS and CDR2 is YFSETQ in the germline V gene. V was trimmed by 3 bases and J by 1 base, leaving 10 bases between them. This CDR3 region has 14 residues. As DNA, the CDR3 is TGCGCCAGCAGCTCGGGACGGATCCAAGAGACCCAGTACTTC. It codes for CASSSGRIQETQYF.

The gene calls are TRBV18 and TRBJ2-3; D is ambiguous. The CDR3 sequence is 12 residues long. Trimming stripped 5 bases from V and 4 bases from J, with 7 bases between. The germline V gene has CDR1 KGHSH and CDR2 LQKENI. CDR3 amino acids: CASSLTADTQYF. The CDR3 DNA reads TGTGCCAGCTCATTAACTGCAGATACGCAGTATTTT.

The chain combines TRBV19 with TRBJ2-5; no clear D gene. Trimming stripped 4 bases from V and 2 bases from J, with 2 bases between. The V gene's germline CDR1 is LNHDA and CDR2 SQIVND (reference sequence). This CDR3 spans 11 amino acids. The CDR3 DNA is TGTGCCAGTAGTACTCAAGAGACCCAGTACTTC. Translated: CASSTQETQYF.

This clone was detected once. The J gene is TRBJ2-5, the V gene TRBV5-4; D is tentatively TRBD1 or TRBD2 (5 bases each). Trimming removed 4 bases at V and 3 bases at J, with 22 bases between. Germline lookup yields CDR1 SGHNT and CDR2 YYREEE (reference sequence). The length of the CDR3 is 17 residues. CDR3 loop: CASSEFGAWEKEETQYF. CDR3 sequence (DNA): TGTGCCAGCAGCGAGTTCGGGGCCTGGGAAAAGGAAGAGACCCAGTACTTC.

The rearrangement uses TRBV3-1 (or the pseudogene TRBV3-2) and TRBJ1-4; TRBD1 agrees at 7 bases. Losses at the gene ends were 4 bases for V and 7 bases for J; bases not matched to a gene: 6. Germline V gene lookup returns CDR1 LGHDT and CDR2 YNNKEL (reference sequence). The CDR3 has 14 residues. The chain's CDR3 is CASSRKGAGEKLFF. The CDR3 DNA reads as TGTGCCAGCAGCCGAAAGGGGGCGGGTGAAAAACTGTTTTTT.

The gene calls are TRBV5-1 and TRBJ1-4, with 10 bases lining up with TRBD1. The V segment lost 4 bases and the J segment 6 bases; nucleotides outside the gene matches: 3. CDR1 is SGHRS and CDR2 is YFSETQ in the germline V gene. This CDR3 contains 14 residues. CDR3 bases: TGCGCCAGCAGCCGAGGACAGGGGGATGAAAAACTGTTTTTT. Translation gives CASSRGQGDEKLFF. Full variable domain (remainder filled in from reference TRBV5-1 and TRBJ1-4): KAGVTQTPRYLIKTRGQQVTLSCSPISGHRSVSWYQQTPGQGLQFLFEYFSETQRNKGNFPGRFSGRQFSNSRSEMNVSTLELGDSALYLCASSRGQGDEKLFFGSGTQLSVL.

The genes are TRBV5-4 and TRBJ2-7, with 9 bases matching TRBD2. The CDR3 runs 15 residues. CDR1 and CDR2 from the germline V gene are SGHNT and YYREEE (reference sequence). Trimming took 4 bases from V and 3 from J; bases not matched to a gene: 8. The CDR3 loop is CASSAGTSSGYEQYF. CDR3 DNA sequence: TGTGCCAGCAGCGCCGGGACTAGCTCGGGCTACGAGCAGTACTTC.

This clone was detected once. The chain combines TRBV19 with TRBJ1-2, with D possibly matching TRBD1 (5 bases). In germline, CDR1 is LNHDA, CDR2 SQIVND (reference sequence). V was pared by 7 bases and J by 4 bases, with 19 bases between. This CDR3 has 15 residues. The CDR3 loop reads CASKVSVGGSYGYTF. CDR3 in DNA: TGTGCCAGTAAGGTCTCGGTCGGGGGTAGCTATGGCTACACCTTC. Using reference TRBV19 and TRBJ1-2 for the parts outside the CDR3, the full variable domain is DGGITQSPKYLFRKEGQNVTLSCEQNLNHDAMYWYRQDPGQGLRLIYYSQIVNDFQKGDIAEGYSVSREKKESFPLTVTSAQKNPTAFYLCASKVSVGGSYGYTFGSGTRLTVV.

The chain is built from TRBV5-4 and TRBJ1-2; D may be TRBD1 (5 bases). Between the trimmed V and J ends, which lost 0 bases and 4 bases, there was a span of 16 bases. Germline CDR1 SGHNT, CDR2 YYREEE (reference sequence). The CDR3 sequence is 16 residues long. The CDR3 region is CASSLAFRGTGYGYTF. The CDR3 coding sequence is TGTGCCAGCAGCTTGGCCTTTCGGGGGACGGGCTATGGCTACACCTTC.

V is TRBV9 and J is TRBJ2-7; perhaps TRBD2 as D (5 bases). This CDR3 has 13 residues. Germline V CDR1 and CDR2: SGDLS, YYNGEE. V gave up 0 bases and J gave up 4 bases, with 8 bases separating them. The CDR3 coding sequence is TGTGCCAGCAGCGTAGCTACGGGGTACGAGCAGTACTTC. Protein sequence: CASSVATGYEQYF.

This clone was recorded a few times. The J gene is TRBJ1-5, the V gene TRBV19; D unclear. There are 15 residues in the CDR3. The ends were cut back, 6 bases at V and 0 bases at J, with 12 bases in the middle. From germline, CDR1 is LNHDA and CDR2 SQIVND (reference sequence). The CDR3 reads CASSWTGYSNQPQHF. DNA for the CDR3: TGTGCCAGTAGCTGGACGGGTTATAGCAATCAGCCCCAGCATTTT.

The chain combines TRBV2 with TRBJ2-6, with D possibly being TRBD2 (5 bases). The CDR3 extends over 14 amino acids. Per germline, CDR1 SNHLY and CDR2 FYNNEI. The ends were cut back, 11 bases at V and 0 bases at J, with 11 bases in the middle. CDR3 nucleotides: TGTGCCTCCGGACGGGACTCTGGGGCCAACGTCCTGACTTTC. It encodes CASGRDSGANVLTF.

The chain carries TRBV12-3 or TRBV12-4 and TRBJ2-7; D ambiguous. The CDR3 extends over 13 amino acids. The V gene lost 6 bases and the J gene lost 3 bases, with 12 bases spanning the gap. CDR3 sequence: CASRYQQSYEQYF. The CDR3 DNA is TGTGCCAGCAGATATCAACAGAGCTACGAGCAGTACTTC.

The table lists this clone with a count of one. This chain links TRBV5-1 with TRBJ2-5, with D perhaps matching TRBD2 (6 bases). V was pared by 4 bases and J by 3 bases, with 16 bases between. Germline CDR1 and CDR2: SGHRS and YFSETQ. CDR3 length: 15 amino acids. The CDR3 coding sequence is TGCGCCAGCAGCCCCCAACCGACGGGGGAAGAGACCCAGTACTTC. It yields the protein CASSPQPTGEETQYF.

The chain's CDR3 is CASRTGQGGNQPQHF. For the CDR3, the DNA is TGTGCCAGCAGGACGGGACAGGGGGGCAATCAGCCCCAGCATTTT. This chain uses TRBV2 with TRBJ1-5; 11 bases are shared with TRBD1. CDR1 and CDR2 (germline): SNHLY, FYNNEI. The CDR3 length is 15 residues. The V and J ends lost 6 bases and 2 bases, in that order; junction bases with no gene match: 3.

The chain is built from TRBV3-1 (or the pseudogene TRBV3-2) and TRBJ1-1; D not resolved. Germline V gene data show CDR1 as LGHDT and CDR2 as YNNKEL (reference sequence). This CDR3 is 13 amino acids long. Trimming took off 3 bases at V and 4 bases at J, with 9 bases between the two ends. CDR3 sequence reads: CASSQSGSTEAFF. DNA for the CDR3: TGTGCCAGCAGCCAGTCCGGTTCCACTGAAGCTTTCTTT.

V gene TRBV30 combines with J gene TRBJ1-5; D remains unclear. Germline CDR1 reads GTSNPN; CDR2 reads SVGIG (reference sequence). V was shortened by 1 base and J by 9 bases, with 13 bases between the two germline ends. CDR3 length: 13 amino acids. In DNA form, the CDR3 reads TGTGCCTGGAGTGGGCAGGCCGATGGGCCCCAGCATTTT. Translation gives CAWSGQADGPQHF. Based on the CDR3 plus reference TRBV30 and TRBJ1-5, the full variable domain is SQTIHQWPATLVQPVGSPLSLECTVEGTSNPNLYWYRQAAGRGLQLLFYSVGIGQISSEVPQNLSASRPQDRQFILSSKKLLLSDSGFYLCAWSGQADGPQHFGDGTRLSIL.

V and J are TRBV7-6 and TRBJ2-1; maybe TRBD1 (6 bases). The CDR3 length is 15 residues. Germline V gene lookup returns CDR1 SGHVS and CDR2 FNYEAQ. With 1 base removed from V and 2 bases from J, the gap between germline ends came to 9 bases. The CDR3 reads CASSLGQGTYNEQFF. The CDR3, as DNA: TGTGCCAGCAGCTTAGGGCAGGGGACCTACAATGAGCAGTTCTTC. Full variable domain (missing parts from reference TRBV7-6 and TRBJ2-1): GAGVSQSPRYKVTKRGQDVALRCDPISGHVSLYWYRQALGQGPEFLTYFNYEAQQDKSGLPNDRFSAERPEGSISTLTIQRTEQRDSAMYRCASSLGQGTYNEQFFGPGTRLTVL.

This chain uses TRBV7-9 with TRBJ2-7, with D perhaps being TRBD1 or TRBD2 (5 bases each). V dropped 3 bases and J dropped 3 bases, with 18 bases sitting between them. Germline V CDR1 and CDR2: SEHNR, FQNEAQ (reference sequence). The CDR3 has 16 residues. The chain's CDR3 is CASSFSSGTVNYEQYF. The CDR3 DNA is TGTGCCAGCAGCTTTTCCTCCGGGACGGTGAACTACGAGCAGTACTTC.

The CDR3 DNA reads TGTGCCAGCAGGCCCAGCGGGAGGGTCGATGAGCAGTTCTTC. Protein product: CASRPSGRVDEQFF. This rearrangement joins TRBV28 to TRBJ2-1, with 10 bases fitting TRBD2. The CDR3 has 14 residues. V lost 6 bases to trimming and J lost 8 bases; unmatched junction nucleotides: 7. Germline CDR1 is MDHEN and CDR2 is SYDVKM.

The chain carries TRBV28 and TRBJ1-2; 9 nucleotides align to TRBD1. Germline CDR1 is MDHEN and CDR2 is SYDVKM. This CDR3 is 14 amino acids long. With 7 bases clipped from V and 6 bases from J, the junction kept 9 bases outside the gene matches. CDR3 residues: CASTLTGGFDGYTF. For the CDR3, the DNA is TGTGCCAGCACCCTGACAGGGGGGTTCGATGGCTACACCTTC.